The 26 T cell receptor beta chains given below trace back to one sample, sequenced in a study of cytomegalovirus exposure and HLA in healthy donors. PCR used 60 Vbeta primers and 13 Jbeta primers. The table came from immunoSEQ multiplex PCR; TCRdb's copy has only in-frame clones and leaves some out. The repertoire holds some 120,000 clones, with roughly 79% as singletons. The specimen was PBMCs. The receptors derive from a middle-aged woman in good health and CMV-seronegative.

The V and J genes are TRBV2 and TRBJ2-2; D is perhaps TRBD1 (6 bases). V was cut by 6 bases and J by 6 bases, with 14 bases left in between. The CDR3 runs 14 residues. The germline V gene has CDR1 SNHLY and CDR2 FYNNEI. The CDR3 sequence is CASRGEGTSGELFF. CDR3 coding DNA: TGTGCCAGCAGAGGGGAAGGGACATCCGGGGAGCTGTTTTTT.

The chain recombines TRBV5-1 with TRBJ1-1, with a weak D call TRBD1 (6 bases). Trimming stripped 4 bases from V and 1 base from J, with 17 bases between. The CDR3 sequence is 16 residues long. Germline V gene sequence: CDR1 SGHRS, CDR2 YFSETQ. The CDR3 sequence is CASSPVAGAPNTEAFF. Here the CDR3 DNA reads TGCGCCAGCAGCCCGGTGGCAGGGGCTCCGAACACTGAAGCTTTCTTT.

The chain is built from TRBV29-1 and TRBJ2-7; 8 bases fit TRBD1. The germline CDR1 and CDR2 sequences are SQVTM and ANQGSEA. Losses at the gene ends were 4 bases for V and 6 bases for J; bases not matched to a gene: 8. CDR3 length equals 13 residues. The CDR3 nucleotides read TGCAGCGTTGGGTGGACAGGGTACTCCGAGCAGTACTTC. Protein: CSVGWTGYSEQYF.

V usage is TRBV7-2 and J usage is TRBJ2-3; no clear D gene. This CDR3 spans 12 amino acids. The V and J ends lost 6 bases and 7 bases respectively, with 11 bases between them. Germline V gene data show CDR1 as SGHTA and CDR2 as FQGNSA. The CDR3 spells CASRSGRNTQYF. As DNA, the CDR3 is TGTGCCAGCAGGTCTGGGCGAAATACGCAGTATTTT.

This chain uses TRBV6-1 with TRBJ1-2; TRBD1 aligns across 7 bases. The germline V gene encodes CDR1 MNHNS and CDR2 SASEGT. The CDR3 has 14 residues. V was clipped by 6 bases and J by 2 bases; unmatched bases: 6. CDR3: CASRERGPNYGYTF. The CDR3 DNA reads as TGTGCCAGCAGGGAGAGGGGGCCCAACTATGGCTACACCTTC.

The rearrangement links TRBV19 to TRBJ2-2; TRBD1 might be the D (6 bases). The germline gives CDR1 LNHDA, CDR2 SQIVND (reference sequence). The CDR3 has 15 residues. V gave up 3 bases and J gave up 2 bases, with 10 bases separating them. The CDR3 DNA is TGTGCCAGTAGTATCACAGGGATCAACACCGGGGAGCTGTTTTTT. Its translation is CASSITGINTGELFF. The entire variable domain, with the rest obtained from reference TRBV19 and TRBJ2-2, is as follows: DGGITQSPKYLFRKEGQNVTLSCEQNLNHDAMYWYRQDPGQGLRLIYYSQIVNDFQKGDIAEGYSVSREKKESFPLTVTSAQKNPTAFYLCASSITGINTGELFFGEGSRLTVL.

The chain couples TRBV9 to TRBJ2-2; D may be TRBD1 (5 bases). Trimming removed 0 bases from V and 2 bases from J, with 17 bases in between. Germline V CDR1 and CDR2: SGDLS, YYNGEE. The CDR3 loop spans 18 amino acids. The CDR3 DNA is TGTGCCAGCAGCGTAGCCCTCGCCGGCAGGGCCAACACCGGGGAGCTGTTTTTT. It yields the protein CASSVALAGRANTGELFF.

This chain links TRBV7-9 with TRBJ1-1; D perhaps matches TRBD1 (6 bases). The V end lost 2 bases, the J end lost 1 base, and 23 bases lay between the germline ends. The CDR3 contains 19 residues. Germline loops: CDR1 SEHNR, CDR2 FQNEAQ (reference sequence). CDR3 protein: CASSLPGQKSATSNTEAFF. In DNA form, the CDR3 reads TGTGCCAGCAGCTTACCGGGACAAAAATCCGCTACATCGAACACTGAAGCTTTCTTT.

The chain carries TRBV19 and TRBJ1-5; the D gene is possibly TRBD1 (5 bases). V was shortened by 5 bases and J by 13 bases, with 12 bases between the two germline ends. Germline values: CDR1 LNHDA, CDR2 SQIVND (reference sequence). The CDR3 spans 11 residues. The CDR3 loop is CASSDSGRQHF. For the CDR3, the DNA is TGTGCCAGTAGTGACAGTGGGAGGCAGCATTTT.

This clone was recorded once. The J gene is TRBJ2-1, the V gene TRBV20-1; TRBD1 might be the D (5 bases). V was trimmed by 3 bases and J by 8 bases, leaving 8 bases between them. The length of the CDR3 is 11 residues. The germline gives CDR1 DFQATT, CDR2 SNEGSKA (reference sequence). In nucleotides, the CDR3 is TGCAGTGCTAGTAGGGGCCATGAGCAGTTCTTC. Amino acid sequence: CSASRGHEQFF.

The chain has TRBV7-9 and TRBJ2-5, with 9 bases fitting TRBD1. The last part of the DNA fits TRBJ2-7 better; the J call may be wrong. This CDR3 has 14 residues. Germline V gene sequence: CDR1 SEHNR, CDR2 FQNEAQ (reference sequence). For the CDR3, the DNA is TGTGCCAGCACCAAGGGGGACAGGGCTTTCGAGCAGTACTTC. Residues: CASTKGDRAFEQYF.

The CDR3 spells CASSLPGRGNEQFF. Written as DNA, the CDR3 is TGTGCCAGCAGCCTACCCGGGAGGGGGAATGAGCAGTTCTTC. The V call is TRBV7-8, the J call TRBJ2-1; 8 positions match TRBD2. Germline V CDR1 and CDR2: SGHVS, FQNEAQ. CDR3 length equals 14 residues. The junction had 7 bases not matched to a gene; V was cut back by 5 bases and J by 7 bases.

This rearrangement joins TRBV30 to TRBJ2-5; D perhaps matches TRBD2 (5 bases). Between the trimmed V and J ends, which lost 0 bases and 5 bases, there was a span of 10 bases. Germline assignment: CDR1 GTSNPN and CDR2 SVGIG (reference sequence). The CDR3 consists of 13 residues. The CDR3 reads CAWSVTSGETQYF. CDR3 bases: TGTGCCTGGAGTGTAACTAGTGGGGAGACCCAGTACTTC.

CDR3 region: CSVDAGGDTDTQYF. In DNA form, the CDR3 reads TGCAGCGTTGACGCGGGGGGGGACACAGATACGCAGTATTTT. This chain connects TRBV29-1 to TRBJ2-3; TRBD2 matches at 9 bases. The V segment lost 3 bases and the J segment 2 bases; nucleotides outside the gene matches: 3. Germline V gene data show CDR1 as SQVTM and CDR2 as ANQGSEA. The CDR3 runs 14 residues.

The chain links TRBV30 to TRBJ2-5; 7 bases agree with TRBD2. Germline CDR1 reads GTSNPN; CDR2 reads SVGIG (reference sequence). There are 15 residues in the CDR3. V lost 0 bases and J lost 2; bases outside the gene matches: 6. Written as DNA, the CDR3 is TGTGCCTGGAGTGTACCGGCTAGCGGACAAGAGACCCAGTACTTC. Its translation is CAWSVPASGQETQYF. The entire variable domain, with the rest obtained from reference TRBV30 and TRBJ2-5, is as follows: SQTIHQWPATLVQPVGSPLSLECTVEGTSNPNLYWYRQAAGRGLQLLFYSVGIGQISSEVPQNLSASRPQDRQFILSSKKLLLSDSGFYLCAWSVPASGQETQYFGPGTRLLVL.

The chain carries TRBV5-1 and TRBJ2-7; D gene ambiguous. This CDR3 is 15 amino acids long. Deletions cut 0 bases from V and 0 bases from J, with 10 bases between. Germline V gene data show CDR1 as SGHRS and CDR2 as YFSETQ. CDR3 bases: TGCGCCAGCAGCTTGGCGGGTAAGAGCTCCTACGAGCAGTACTTC. This translates into CASSLAGKSSYEQYF.

The chain recombines TRBV6-6 with TRBJ1-1, with D possibly being TRBD1 (5 bases). Germline CDR1 and CDR2: MNHNY and SVGAGI (reference sequence). With 6 bases removed from V and 4 bases from J, the gap between germline ends came to 18 bases. This CDR3 has 15 amino acids. CDR3 amino acids: CASRTAGLGGTEAFF. The DNA of the CDR3 is TGTGCCAGCAGGACCGCAGGGTTGGGTGGCACTGAAGCTTTCTTT.

This sequence joins TRBV4-1 and TRBJ2-1, with 9 bases aligning to TRBD2. The V gene's germline CDR1 is MGHRA and CDR2 YSYEKL. This CDR3 contains 17 residues. V shed 4 bases and J 4 bases; nucleotides not matched to a gene: 11. The CDR3 coding sequence is TGCGCCAGCAGCCTGGGGATTAGCGGGAGAGTTTACAATGAGCAGTTCTTC. Amino acids: CASSLGISGRVYNEQFF.

The CDR3, as DNA: TGCGCCAGCATTGGGGGGAGACTCTACGAGCAGTACTTC. It specifies CASIGGRLYEQYF. This sequence joins TRBV23-1 and TRBJ2-7, with D possibly being TRBD2 (6 bases). TRBV23-1 is noted as an ORF with a role that remains uncertain. The germline V and J ends were trimmed by 7 bases and 3 bases, with 13 bases remaining between them. The CDR3 spans 13 residues.

The chain employs TRBV14 and TRBJ1-2; TRBD1 might be the D (5 bases). The CDR3 extends over 15 amino acids. The germline V and J ends were trimmed by 1 base and 5 bases, with 14 bases remaining between them. Per germline, CDR1 SGHDN and CDR2 FVKESK. The CDR3 is CASSQAGGMGYGYTF. CDR3 in DNA: TGTGCCAGCAGCCAAGCCGGGGGGATGGGGTATGGCTACACCTTC.

V usage is TRBV11-2 and J usage is TRBJ2-5; 8 positions match TRBD1. The J call may be in error: the DNA end matches TRBJ2-7 better. The CDR3 runs 16 residues. Germline V gives CDR1 SGHAT, CDR2 FQNNGV. In DNA, the CDR3 is TGTGCCAGCAGCCATCGGGGGCAGGGGGCAGGGTACGAGCAGTACTTC. Translated, it gives CASSHRGQGAGYEQYF.

V gene TRBV2 combines with J gene TRBJ1-1, with D possibly matching TRBD1 (6 bases). This CDR3 is 15 amino acids long. Germline V gene lookup returns CDR1 SNHLY and CDR2 FYNNEI. Trimming removed 5 bases from V and 4 bases from J, with 17 bases in between. The CDR3: CASSSQGARATEAFF. The CDR3 DNA follows: TGTGCCAGCAGTTCACAGGGAGCCAGGGCCACTGAAGCTTTCTTT.

This rearrangement joins TRBV2 to TRBJ2-3, with a tentative D call TRBD2 (5 bases). This CDR3 region has 13 residues. Trimming stripped 8 bases from V and 0 bases from J, with 9 bases between. Germline lookup yields CDR1 SNHLY and CDR2 FYNNEI. The DNA for the CDR3 is TGTGCCAGCCGGAGGCGGAGCACAGATACGCAGTATTTT. This translates into CASRRRSTDTQYF. The full variable domain, its missing parts supplied by reference TRBV2 and TRBJ2-3, is EPEVTQTPSHQVTQMGQEVILRCVPISNHLYFYWYRQILGQKVEFLVSFYNNEISEKSEIFDDQFSVERPDGSNFTLKIRSTKLEDSAMYFCASRRRSTDTQYFGPGTRLTVL.

V is TRBV7-9 and J is TRBJ1-1, with D possibly TRBD1 on 6 matching bases. The CDR3 length is 16 residues. Germline CDR1 and CDR2: SEHNR and FQNEAQ (reference sequence). Trimming left V 1 base short and J 3 bases short, with 15 bases between. The CDR3 region is CASSLGGGGGHTEAFF. As DNA, the CDR3 is TGTGCCAGCAGCTTAGGGGGGGGCGGAGGGCACACTGAAGCTTTCTTT. Full variable domain (outside the CDR3, taken from reference TRBV7-9 and TRBJ1-1): DTGVSQNPRHKITKRGQNVTFRCDPISEHNRLYWYRQTLGQGPEFLTYFQNEAQLEKSRLLSDRFSAERPKGSFSTLEIQRTEQGDSAMYLCASSLGGGGGHTEAFFGQGTRLTVV.

This chain connects TRBV11-2 to TRBJ2-7; 10 bases are shared with TRBD2. Germline CDR1 and CDR2: SGHAT and FQNNGV. The CDR3 loop spans 16 amino acids. V was clipped by 3 bases and J by 3 bases; unmatched bases: 8. The CDR3 DNA reads as TGTGCCAGCAGCTTCTGGACTAGCGGAGACGTCTACGAGCAGTACTTC. The encoded protein is CASSFWTSGDVYEQYF. Full variable domain (remainder filled in from reference TRBV11-2 and TRBJ2-7): EAGVAQSPRYKIIEKRQSVAFWCNPISGHATLYWYQQILGQGPKLLIQFQNNGVVDDSQLPKDRFSAERLKGVDSTLKIQPAKLEDSAVYLCASSFWTSGDVYEQYFGPGTRLTVT.

The V call is TRBV5-1, the J call TRBJ2-3; a possible D gene is TRBD1 (6 bases). The germline V and J ends were trimmed by 3 bases and 3 bases, with 11 bases remaining between them. The CDR3 has 14 amino acids. Germline CDR1 is SGHRS and CDR2 is YFSETQ. The CDR3: CASSSQGLTDTQYF. As DNA, the CDR3 is TGCGCCAGCAGCTCACAGGGTCTAACAGATACGCAGTATTTT.